This TCR beta chain was sequenced in a study of metastatic and nonmetastatic thyroid tumors. In the study overall: Patients with malignant and benign thyroid disease provided blood and tumor or nodule tissue, whose repertoires were compared.

Study conclusions and caveats: Significantly greater TCR beta diversity was reportedly found in malignant thyroid tumors than in benign nodules (in blood and tumor).

As handled by the study authors: Variation in CDR3 across clinicopathological groups served as the basis for constructing a distant-metastasis classifier in papillary thyroid cancer. MiXCR re-clonotyped the PCR reads for TCRdb. The V and J calls reflect TCRdb's pipeline rather than the authors' work. The sample holds tens of thousands of clones, 20% seen once. All patients reached thyroid surgery having received no treatment beforehand. This clone was counted at least ten times. No antigen is known for it. The V end was cut by 6 bases, the J end by 3 bases, with 12 bases between. Germline loops: CDR1 MNHEY, CDR2 SVGEGT. This CDR3 comprises 14 residues.

This chain connects TRBV6-2 or TRBV6-3 to TRBJ2-1, with D possibly TRBD2 on 6 matching bases. This clonotype was obtained from a female donor with papillary thyroid cancer or a benign thyroid nodule (not recorded which). Some clones in this sample may be carry-over from other donors' samples. The sample consisted of adjacent normal tissue. CDR3 region: CASRSAGHYNEQFF. The DNA of the CDR3 is TGTGCCAGCAGGTCGGCGGGGCACTACAATGAGCAGTTCTTC.